This T cell receptor (beta chain) came from a study of beta chain features in type 1 diabetes. Whole-study results and caveats: A PCR bias possibly favoring shorter templates would apply equally to patients and controls. More deletions and fewer insertions at VDJ junctions were found in patients with type 1 diabetes. Across all four CD4+ subsets, people with type 1 diabetes showed modestly shorter TCRB CDR3s.

As to this clone: Antigen specificity is unknown.

V lost 2 bases and J lost 3; bases outside the gene matches: 3. The length of the CDR3 is 14 residues. Per germline, CDR1 SEHNR and CDR2 FQNEAQ (reference sequence). Sequencing targeted expressed TCRB transcripts, as all isolated RNA had been reverse transcribed. The read count averaged about 3.6 million across naive, central memory and regulatory T cell samples. The table came from immunoSEQ multiplex PCR; TCRdb's copy has only in-frame clones and leaves some out. Of more than 350,000 clones listed, approximately 10% are singletons. The sequenced sample was naive CD4+ T cells from blood. V is TRBV7-9 and J is TRBJ2-7; TRBD1 aligns across 8 bases. This clonotype was obtained from a woman in her late teens or twenties in good health. CDR3 protein: CASSLPDRGYEQYV. The DNA of the CDR3 is TGTGCCAGCAGCTTACCCGACAGGGGCTACGAGCAGTACGTC.